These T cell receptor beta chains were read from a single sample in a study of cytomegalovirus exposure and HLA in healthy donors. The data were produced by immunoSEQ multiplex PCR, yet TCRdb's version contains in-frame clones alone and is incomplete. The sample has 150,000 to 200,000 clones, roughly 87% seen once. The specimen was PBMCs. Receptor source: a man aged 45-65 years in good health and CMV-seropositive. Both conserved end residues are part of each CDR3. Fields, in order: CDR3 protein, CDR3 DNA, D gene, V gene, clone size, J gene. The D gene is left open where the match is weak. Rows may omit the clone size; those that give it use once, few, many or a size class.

CASSEFTVSASPLHF	TGCGCCAGCAGCGAGTTTACCGTAAGTGCTTCACCCCTCCACTTT	-	TRBV5-1	-	TRBJ1-6
CASSPITGYGYTF	TGTGCCAGCAGCCCAATCACGGGGTATGGCTACACCTTC	-	TRBV11-2	few	TRBJ1-2
CASSKGTGYMNTEAFF	TGCGCCAGCAGCAAAGGGACAGGGTACATGAACACTGAAGCTTTCTTT	TRBD1	TRBV5-1	-	TRBJ1-1
CASSVDQAPGTYEQYF	TGTGCCAGCAGCGTAGATCAGGCACCCGGTACCTACGAGCAGTACTTC	-	TRBV9	-	TRBJ2-7
CASSPQTSGRANEQFF	TGTGCCAGCTCCCCCCAGACTAGCGGGAGGGCCAATGAGCAGTTCTTC	TRBD2	TRBV18	-	TRBJ2-1
CASSAGLAALGEQYF	TGTGCCAGCAGCGCGGGACTAGCGGCCTTGGGGGAGCAGTACTTC	TRBD2	TRBV9	-	TRBJ2-7
CASRRTGDMNTGELFF	TGCGCCAGCAGGCGGACAGGGGACATGAACACCGGGGAGCTGTTTTTT	TRBD1	TRBV4-1	-	TRBJ2-2
CASSSHRGEETQYF	TGTGCCAGCAGTTCACACAGGGGTGAGGAGACCCAGTACTTC	TRBD1	TRBV11-3	-	TRBJ2-5
CASSSPGLAGAISYEQYF	TGTGCCAGCAGTTCCCCTGGACTAGCGGGAGCTATTTCCTACGAGCAGTACTTC	TRBD2	TRBV28	-	TRBJ2-7
CASSFGTGNVETQYF	TGTGCCAGCAGTTTCGGGACAGGAAATGTGGAGACCCAGTACTTC	TRBD1	TRBV28	few	TRBJ2-5
CASSVEVGADTQYF	TGTGCCAGCAGCGTAGAGGTGGGAGCAGATACGCAGTATTTT	-	TRBV9	once	TRBJ2-3
CASSQDSGYYGYTF	TGTGCCAGCAGCCAAGATTCAGGATACTATGGCTACACCTTC	-	TRBV14	-	TRBJ1-2
CASTGVGGAKLFF	TGTGCCAGCACCGGTGTAGGGGGAGCTAAACTGTTTTTT	-	TRBV27	-	TRBJ1-4
CAWSVIGGRREGNEQFF	TGTGCCTGGAGTGTAATCGGGGGTAGGCGGGAAGGTAATGAGCAGTTCTTC	-	TRBV30	-	TRBJ2-1
CASSRLGSSGNTIYF	TGCGCCAGCAGCCGTCTGGGCAGCTCTGGAAACACCATATATTTT	-	TRBV5-1	-	TRBJ1-3
CATKSPGGGLKLFF	TGTGCCACCAAATCCCCGGGCGGAGGACTGAAACTGTTTTTT	-	TRBV6-5	-	TRBJ1-4
CASSLSSPTGELFF	TGTGCCAGCAGTTTATCAAGCCCCACCGGGGAGCTGTTTTTT	-	TRBV28	once	TRBJ2-2